These T cell receptor beta chains were read from a single sample in a study of cytomegalovirus exposure and HLA in healthy donors. TCRdb's table, derived via immunoSEQ multiplex PCR, lists solely in-frame clones and lacks some. The top ten clones hold 1% to 1.5% of a sample with 100,000 to 150,000 clones, 75% to 90% of them seen once. Sequenced sample: PBMCs. The receptors here all came from a woman aged 18-29 years in good health and CMV-seronegative. CDR3s include the opening cysteine and the closing phenylalanine or tryptophan. The D gene is left open where the match is weak. For some rows the clone size is stated as once, few or many, or as a class when expanded; others skip it.

>NA|TRBJ1-4|TRBV2|NA
CASSPVEREKLFF
TGTGCCAGCAGCCCGGTGGAGCGGGAAAAACTGTTTTTT
>once|TRBJ2-6|TRBV18|NA
CASSPRTGAGANVLTF
TGTGCCAGCTCACCTCGTACGGGAGCCGGGGCCAACGTCCTGACTTTC
>NA|TRBJ2-7|TRBV27|TRBD1
CASSLSGQGAEQYF
TGTGCCAGCAGTTTATCGGGACAGGGGGCCGAGCAGTACTTC
>few|TRBJ1-1|TRBV19|TRBD1
CASRREWTGEAEAFF
TGTGCCAGTAGGCGGGAATGGACAGGGGAGGCTGAAGCTTTCTTT
>NA|TRBJ2-7|TRBV4-2|NA
CASSQERTRKKPLYF
TGTGCCAGCAGCCAAGAGAGGACAAGAAAGAAACCGCTGTACTTC
>NA|TRBJ2-3|TRBV27|NA
CASSLQPRGSTDTQYF
TGTGCCAGCAGTCTCCAACCCCGGGGTAGCACAGATACGCAGTATTTT
>NA|TRBJ1-6|TRBV9|NA
CASSVSSYNSPLHF
TGTGCCAGCAGCGTCAGCTCCTATAATTCACCCCTCCACTTT
>few|TRBJ2-2|TRBV7-3|NA
CASSFRVTGELFF
TGTGCCAGCAGCTTCAGGGTAACCGGGGAGCTGTTTTTT
>NA|TRBJ1-6|TRBV7-9|NA
CASSLGGGRTMDSPLHF
TGTGCCAGCAGCTTAGGAGGGGGAAGGACGATGGATTCACCCCTCCACTTT
>NA|TRBJ1-2|TRBV6-6|TRBD1
CASRGTGENYGYTF
TGTGCCAGCAGGGGGACAGGGGAAAACTATGGCTACACCTTC
>NA|TRBJ2-1|TRBV6-5|TRBD2
CASSYLASGNNEQFF
TGTGCCAGCAGTTACTTGGCTAGCGGGAACAATGAGCAGTTCTTC
>NA|TRBJ2-2|TRBV5-1|NA
CASSLEYRAGELFF
TGCGCCAGCAGCTTAGAATATCGGGCCGGGGAGCTGTTTTTT
>once|TRBJ2-1|TRBV5-4|TRBD1
CASSLWDRGYNEQFF
TGTGCCAGCAGCTTGTGGGACAGGGGGTACAATGAGCAGTTCTTC
>once|TRBJ1-1|TRBV19|NA
CASSISGGANTEAFF
TGTGCCAGTAGTATCAGCGGGGGGGCGAACACTGAAGCTTTCTTT
>NA|TRBJ2-1|TRBV2|TRBD2
CASSDFSGGGANEQFF
TGTGCCAGCAGTGACTTCTCTGGCGGGGGGGCGAATGAGCAGTTCTTC
>NA|TRBJ2-1|TRBV7-9|TRBD2
CASSAGLALDNEQFF
TGTGCCAGCAGCGCTGGACTAGCGTTGGATAATGAGCAGTTCTTC
>medium-sized|TRBJ2-3|TRBV11-2|TRBD2
CASSLMVGRAYTDTQYF
TGTGCCAGCAGCTTAATGGTCGGGAGGGCCTACACAGATACGCAGTATTTT
>NA|TRBJ2-1|TRBV4-1|NA
CASSQDFKNSYNEQFF
TGCGCCAGCAGCCAAGATTTCAAAAACTCCTACAATGAGCAGTTCTTC
>NA|TRBJ1-5|TRBV6-1|TRBD1
CASSDLGTGSGQPQHF
TGTGCCAGCAGTGACCTAGGGACAGGGTCCGGTCAGCCCCAGCATTTT
>few|TRBJ1-1|TRBV6-6|TRBD1
CASRPLRTGMNTEAFF
TGTGCCAGCAGACCATTACGGACAGGGATGAACACTGAAGCTTTCTTT
>NA|TRBJ1-2|TRBV2|TRBD1
CASSFTGGDYYGYTF
TGTGCCAGCAGCTTCACAGGGGGGGACTACTATGGCTACACCTTC
>NA|TRBJ2-1|TRBV5-1|TRBD2
CASNPRAGVVNEQFF
TGCGCCAGCAACCCGAGGGCGGGGGTGGTCAATGAGCAGTTCTTC
>once|TRBJ1-1|TRBV10-1|NA
CASSDRTYTEAFF
TGCGCCAGCAGTGATAGGACTTACACTGAAGCTTTCTTT
>NA|TRBJ2-7|TRBV5-1|TRBD1
CASSSGQGSYEQYF
TGCGCCAGCAGCTCGGGACAGGGGTCTTACGAGCAGTACTTC
>NA|TRBJ1-1|TRBV5-5|NA
CASSLGTRDFF
TGTGCCAGCAGCTTGGGGACCCGGGATTTCTTT
>NA|TRBJ2-4|TRBV6-5|NA
CASSYAARGKNIQYF
TGTGCCAGCAGTTACGCCGCTAGAGGCAAAAACATTCAGTACTTC
>NA|TRBJ1-1|TRBV15|NA
CATSRPAGVPYTEAFF
TGTGCCACCAGCAGACCCGCGGGGGTACCGTACACTGAAGCTTTCTTT
>NA|TRBJ2-3|TRBV25-1|TRBD2
CASSPSGGRTLITDTQYF
TGTGCCAGCAGTCCTAGCGGGGGCCGTACCTTGATCACAGATACGCAGTATTTT
>NA|TRBJ2-7|TRBV29-1|NA
CSVRQAYEQYF
TGCAGCGTACGACAGGCCTACGAGCAGTACTTC
>NA|TRBJ2-1|TRBV6-1|TRBD1
CASMRTGIGEQFF
TGTGCCAGCATGAGGACAGGGATCGGTGAGCAGTTCTTC
>NA|TRBJ1-3|TRBV10-1|TRBD1
CASSESETGGQSEATNTIYF
TGCGCCAGCAGTGAGTCTGAGACAGGGGGCCAGAGCGAGGCCACTAACACCATATATTTT
>NA|TRBJ1-5|TRBV7-2|TRBD1
CASSAGQGWWQPQHF
TGTGCCAGCAGCGCCGGACAGGGCTGGTGGCAGCCCCAGCATTTT
>NA|TRBJ1-1|TRBV5-1|NA
CASSLENVEGTAFF
TGCGCCAGCAGCTTGGAGAATGTTGAGGGTACGGCTTTCTTT
>NA|TRBJ1-1|TRBV5-4|NA
CASSTEKYTEAFF
TGTGCCAGCAGCACAGAAAAATACACTGAAGCTTTCTTT
>NA|TRBJ1-1|TRBV10-3|NA
CAISEQRGGNTEAFF
TGTGCCATCAGTGAGCAGAGGGGAGGTAATACTGAAGCTTTCTTT
>NA|TRBJ1-6|TRBV7-8|TRBD1
CASSLAMGQGFSPLHF
TGTGCCAGCAGCTTAGCGATGGGACAGGGTTTTTCACCCCTCCACTTT
>NA|TRBJ1-6|TRBV10-2|NA
CASSDAGAYNSPLHF
TGCGCCAGCAGTGACGCCGGGGCCTATAATTCACCCCTCCACTTT
>once|TRBJ2-1|TRBV5-6|TRBD1
CASSRGQGSYNEQFF
TGTGCCAGCAGCCGGGGACAGGGATCATACAATGAGCAGTTCTTC
>once|TRBJ1-5|TRBV2|TRBD1
CASSEATGVDQPQHF
TGTGCCAGCAGTGAAGCGACAGGGGTGGACCAGCCCCAGCATTTT
>NA|TRBJ1-6|TRBV10-3|TRBD1
CAISELGQGLNSPLHF
TGTGCCATCAGTGAGTTGGGACAGGGCCTTAATTCACCCCTCCACTTT
>NA|TRBJ1-2|TRBV7-9|TRBD1
CAGKGASGYTF
TGTGCCGGAAAGGGGGCGTCTGGCTACACCTTC
>NA|TRBJ2-5|TRBV5-1|TRBD2
CASSFGLAGGLETQYF
TGCGCCAGCAGCTTTGGACTAGCGGGGGGGTTGGAGACCCAGTACTTC